The rows below give T cell receptor beta chains drawn from one sample of a study of blood T cell repertoires in COVID-19. Using immunoSEQ multiplex PCR, the repertoire was profiled, and TCRdb retains in-frame clones only, with some absent. There are 150,000 to 200,000 clones in the sample; around 87% occur only once, and roughly 2.8% lies in the top ten. The sequenced sample consisted of peripheral blood. Receptors were obtained from a woman in her 30s with active or convalescent COVID-19. CDR3s include the opening cysteine and the closing phenylalanine or tryptophan. The D gene is left open where the match is weak. Clone sizes are given selectively: once, few, many, or a class where the clone is expanded.

j_gene: TRBJ1-2
abundance: .
d_gene: TRBD1
v_gene: TRBV6-5
CDR3aa: CASSLRRDSLSGYTF
CDR3nt: TGTGCCAGCAGCCTACGTCGGGACAGCCTCTCCGGCTACACCTTC

j_gene: TRBJ1-1
abundance: .
d_gene: .
v_gene: TRBV13
CDR3aa: CASHAGYEAFF
CDR3nt: TGTGCCAGCCATGCGGGATATGAAGCTTTCTTT

j_gene: TRBJ2-2
abundance: .
d_gene: TRBD1
v_gene: TRBV7-9
CDR3aa: CASSSRTGPGELFF
CDR3nt: TGTGCCAGCAGCTCGCGGACAGGGCCCGGGGAGCTGTTTTTT

j_gene: TRBJ1-6
abundance: .
d_gene: .
v_gene: TRBV5-1
CDR3aa: CASSEGVSPLHF
CDR3nt: TGCGCCAGCAGCGAGGGGGTCTCACCCCTCCACTTT

j_gene: TRBJ2-3
abundance: .
d_gene: .
v_gene: TRBV7-9
CDR3aa: CASSLADRSYHSTDTQYF
CDR3nt: TGTGCCAGCAGCTTAGCCGACAGGAGCTACCACAGCACAGATACGCAGTATTTT

j_gene: TRBJ2-1
abundance: .
d_gene: TRBD2
v_gene: TRBV11-2
CDR3aa: CASSRGVLDYNEQFF
CDR3nt: TGTGCCAGCAGCCGGGGGGTGTTAGACTACAATGAGCAGTTCTTC

j_gene: TRBJ2-2
abundance: .
d_gene: .
v_gene: TRBV6-5
CDR3aa: CASSQPRYLTGELFF
CDR3nt: TGTGCCAGCAGTCAGCCTAGATATCTCACCGGGGAGCTGTTTTTT

j_gene: TRBJ1-3
abundance: .
d_gene: TRBD1
v_gene: TRBV5-4
CDR3aa: CASSLGSTGGNTIYF
CDR3nt: TGTGCCAGCAGCTTGGGATCGACAGGGGGAAACACCATATATTTT

j_gene: TRBJ2-7
abundance: few
d_gene: .
v_gene: TRBV19
CDR3aa: CASSRTTQDEQYF
CDR3nt: TGTGCCAGTAGCCGGACAACGCAAGACGAGCAGTACTTC

j_gene: TRBJ1-2
abundance: .
d_gene: .
v_gene: TRBV5-1
CDR3aa: CASSLVDSTNYGYTF
CDR3nt: TGCGCCAGCAGCTTGGTGGACAGTACTAACTATGGCTACACCTTC

j_gene: TRBJ2-1
abundance: .
d_gene: TRBD2
v_gene: TRBV2
CDR3aa: CASSVQREGGEQFF
CDR3nt: TGTGCCAGCAGTGTCCAGCGGGAGGGTGGTGAGCAGTTCTTC

j_gene: TRBJ1-2
abundance: .
d_gene: TRBD1
v_gene: TRBV10-3
CDR3aa: CAISGPGQGFSGYTF
CDR3nt: TGTGCCATCAGTGGCCCGGGACAGGGGTTTAGTGGCTACACCTTC

j_gene: TRBJ1-1
abundance: .
d_gene: .
v_gene: TRBV27
CDR3aa: CASSLSQGRNTEAFF
CDR3nt: TGTGCCAGCAGTTTATCCCAGGGGAGGAACACTGAAGCTTTCTTT

j_gene: TRBJ1-5
abundance: few
d_gene: .
v_gene: TRBV5-5
CDR3aa: CASSSRQGLDQPQHF
CDR3nt: TGTGCCAGCAGCTCCCGTCAGGGACTGGATCAGCCCCAGCATTTT

j_gene: TRBJ2-1
abundance: .
d_gene: TRBD2
v_gene: TRBV13
CDR3aa: CASSSPRASGGVEQFF
CDR3nt: TGTGCCAGCAGCTCCCCCAGGGCTAGCGGGGGGGTTGAGCAGTTCTTC

j_gene: TRBJ2-1
abundance: .
d_gene: .
v_gene: TRBV4-1
CDR3aa: CASSQGSRDPRPGEQFF
CDR3nt: TGCGCCAGCAGCCAAGGATCTCGGGATCCACGGCCCGGTGAGCAGTTCTTC

j_gene: TRBJ1-4
abundance: once
d_gene: .
v_gene: TRBV5-1
CDR3aa: CASSRQAGEKLFF
CDR3nt: TGCGCCAGCAGCCGGCAGGCAGGGGAAAAACTGTTTTTT

j_gene: TRBJ1-1
abundance: .
d_gene: .
v_gene: TRBV19
CDR3aa: CASTLMDSEAFF
CDR3nt: TGTGCCAGTACCCTAATGGACAGTGAAGCTTTCTTT

j_gene: TRBJ1-1
abundance: .
d_gene: TRBD1
v_gene: TRBV5-6
CDR3aa: CASSLTGGLRGTEAFF
CDR3nt: TGTGCCAGCAGCTTGACAGGGGGCCTAAGGGGGACTGAAGCTTTCTTT

j_gene: TRBJ2-1
abundance: .
d_gene: TRBD1
v_gene: TRBV7-2
CDR3aa: CASSLPRRGTGQSNEQFF
CDR3nt: TGTGCCAGCAGCTTACCTCGAAGGGGGACAGGGCAGTCCAATGAGCAGTTCTTC

j_gene: TRBJ2-6
abundance: .
d_gene: TRBD1
v_gene: TRBV3-1/TRBV3-2
CDR3aa: CASSRTGHSSGANVLTF
CDR3nt: TGTGCCAGCAGTCGGACAGGCCACAGCTCTGGGGCCAACGTCCTGACTTTC

j_gene: TRBJ2-3
abundance: .
d_gene: .
v_gene: TRBV3-1/TRBV3-2
CDR3aa: CASSQEGPMNTQYF
CDR3nt: TGTGCCAGCAGCCAAGAGGGGCCTATGAATACGCAGTATTTT

j_gene: TRBJ1-5
abundance: few
d_gene: .
v_gene: TRBV28
CDR3aa: CASSLGVGDNNQPQHF
CDR3nt: TGTGCCAGCAGTTTGGGGGTGGGGGACAACAATCAGCCCCAGCATTTT

j_gene: TRBJ1-2
abundance: few
d_gene: .
v_gene: TRBV5-1
CDR3aa: CASYRAGYGYTF
CDR3nt: TGCGCCAGCTATAGGGCGGGCTATGGCTACACCTTC

j_gene: TRBJ2-5
abundance: .
d_gene: TRBD2
v_gene: TRBV4-2
CDR3aa: CASSQDPTSSRGETQYF
CDR3nt: TGTGCCAGCAGCCAAGATCCGACTAGCTCAAGGGGAGAGACCCAGTACTTC

j_gene: TRBJ1-1
abundance: .
d_gene: .
v_gene: TRBV5-5
CDR3aa: CASSLWVTGPEAFF
CDR3nt: TGTGCCAGCAGCTTGTGGGTGACAGGTCCTGAAGCTTTCTTT

j_gene: TRBJ2-3
abundance: .
d_gene: TRBD2
v_gene: TRBV18
CDR3aa: CASSPGASGYTDTQYF
CDR3nt: TGTGCCAGCTCACCAGGCGCTAGCGGGTACACAGATACGCAGTATTTT

j_gene: TRBJ2-5
abundance: .
d_gene: .
v_gene: TRBV7-9
CDR3aa: CASSRSRGAETQYF
CDR3nt: TGTGCCAGCAGCCGTTCCAGGGGAGCAGAGACCCAGTACTTC

j_gene: TRBJ1-1
abundance: .
d_gene: .
v_gene: TRBV28
CDR3aa: CASSSTSGSQTFF
CDR3nt: TGTGCCAGCAGTTCGACTTCAGGGTCCCAAACTTTCTTT